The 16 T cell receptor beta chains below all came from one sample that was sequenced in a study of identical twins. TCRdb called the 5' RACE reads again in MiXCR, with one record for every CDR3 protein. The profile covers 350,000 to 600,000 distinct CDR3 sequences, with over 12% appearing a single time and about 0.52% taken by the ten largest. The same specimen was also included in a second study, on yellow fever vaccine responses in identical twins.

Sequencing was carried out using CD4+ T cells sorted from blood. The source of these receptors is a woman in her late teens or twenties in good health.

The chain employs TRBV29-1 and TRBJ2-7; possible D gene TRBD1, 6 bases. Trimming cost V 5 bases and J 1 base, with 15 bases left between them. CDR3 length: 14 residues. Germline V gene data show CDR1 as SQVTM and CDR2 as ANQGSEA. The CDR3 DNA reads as TGCAGCGTTTCCTTACAGGGATTGTCCTACGAGCAGTACTTC. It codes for CSVSLQGLSYEQYF.

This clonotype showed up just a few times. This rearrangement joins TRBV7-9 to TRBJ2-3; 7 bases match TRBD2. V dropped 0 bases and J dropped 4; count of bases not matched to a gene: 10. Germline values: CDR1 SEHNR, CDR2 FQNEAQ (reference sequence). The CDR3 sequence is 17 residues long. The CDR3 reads CASSLATFSGAPDTQYF. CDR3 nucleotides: TGTGCCAGCAGCTTAGCTACCTTCAGCGGGGCGCCAGATACGCAGTATTTT.

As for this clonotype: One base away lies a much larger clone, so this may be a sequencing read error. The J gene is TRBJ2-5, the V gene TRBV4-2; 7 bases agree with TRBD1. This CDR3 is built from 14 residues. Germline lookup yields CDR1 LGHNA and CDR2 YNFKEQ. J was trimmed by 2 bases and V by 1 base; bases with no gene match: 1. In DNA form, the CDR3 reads TGTGCCAGCAGCCAAGGGGACAGTCAAGAGACCCAGTACTTC. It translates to CASSQGDSQETQYF.

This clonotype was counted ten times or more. CDR3 coding DNA: TGCGCCAGCAGCACGGGACTAGCGGGAGGCACAAACAATGAGCAGTTCTTC. Its translation: CASSTGLAGGTNNEQFF. The J gene is TRBJ2-1, the V gene TRBV5-1, with TRBD2 matching over 15 bases. J lost 5 bases, V lost 4 bases, and 7 bases had no gene match. The CDR3 spans 17 residues. CDR1 and CDR2 (germline): SGHRS, YFSETQ.

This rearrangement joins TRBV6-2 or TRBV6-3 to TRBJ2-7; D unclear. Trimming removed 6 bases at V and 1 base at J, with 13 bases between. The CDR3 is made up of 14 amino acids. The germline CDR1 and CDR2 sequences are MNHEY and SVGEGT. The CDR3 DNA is TGTGCCAGCAGCTACGGAGTAGGATCCTACGAGCAGTACTTC. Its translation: CASSYGVGSYEQYF.

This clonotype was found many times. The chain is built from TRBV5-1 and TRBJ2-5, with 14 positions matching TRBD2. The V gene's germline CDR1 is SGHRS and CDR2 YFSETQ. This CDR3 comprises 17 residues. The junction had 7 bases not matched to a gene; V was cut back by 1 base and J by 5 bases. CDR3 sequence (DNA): TGCGCCAGCAGCTTGAGGACTAGCGGGAGGTCCGCGGAGACCCAGTACTTC. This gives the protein CASSLRTSGRSAETQYF.

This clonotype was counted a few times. The CDR3 sequence is CASSQEASGPDITDTQYF. In nucleotides, the CDR3 is TGTGCCAGCAGCCAAGAGGCTAGCGGACCCGACATCACAGATACGCAGTATTTT. V is TRBV4-2 and J is TRBJ2-3; TRBD2 agrees at 7 bases. With V trimmed by 0 bases and J by 2 bases, 11 bases remained unmatched. This CDR3 has 18 residues. Germline-derived CDR1 and CDR2 are LGHNA and YNFKEQ.

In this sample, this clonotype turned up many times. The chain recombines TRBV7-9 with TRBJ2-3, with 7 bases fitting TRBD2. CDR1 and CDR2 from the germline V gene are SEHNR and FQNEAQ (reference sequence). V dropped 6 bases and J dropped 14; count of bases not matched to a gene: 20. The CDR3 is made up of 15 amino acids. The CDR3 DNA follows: TGTGCCAGCAGACATCCAACCTCAATGGGGCGGGAGCCGTATTTT. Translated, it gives CASRHPTSMGREPYF.

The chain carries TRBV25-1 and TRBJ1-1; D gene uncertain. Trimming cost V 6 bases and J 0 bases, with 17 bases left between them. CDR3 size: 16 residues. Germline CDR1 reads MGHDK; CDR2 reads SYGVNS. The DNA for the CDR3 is TGTGCCAGCAGGGGTCGGAGAGAGTCCATGAACACTGAAGCTTTCTTT. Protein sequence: CASRGRRESMNTEAFF.

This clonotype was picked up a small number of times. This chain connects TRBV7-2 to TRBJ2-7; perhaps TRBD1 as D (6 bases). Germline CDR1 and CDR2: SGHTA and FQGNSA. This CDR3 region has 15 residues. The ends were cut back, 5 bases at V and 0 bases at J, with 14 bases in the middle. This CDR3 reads CASSTYRTASYEQYF. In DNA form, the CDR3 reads TGTGCCAGCAGCACCTATCGGACAGCCTCCTACGAGCAGTACTTC.

The CDR3 here is CASSQRTSGYNEQFF. CDR3 nucleotide sequence: TGCGCCAGCAGCCAACGGACTAGCGGCTACAATGAGCAGTTCTTC. This chain joins TRBV4-3 and TRBJ2-1, with 10 bases matching TRBD2. There are 15 residues in the CDR3. The germline V gene encodes CDR1 LGHNA and CDR2 YSLEER. V lost 2 bases and J lost 3; bases outside the gene matches: 1.

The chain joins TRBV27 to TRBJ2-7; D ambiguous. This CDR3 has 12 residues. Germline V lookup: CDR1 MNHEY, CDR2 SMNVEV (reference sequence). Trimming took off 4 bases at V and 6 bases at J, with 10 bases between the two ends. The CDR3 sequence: CASSSAWGEQYF. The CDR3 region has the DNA TGTGCCAGCAGTTCCGCTTGGGGCGAGCAGTACTTC.

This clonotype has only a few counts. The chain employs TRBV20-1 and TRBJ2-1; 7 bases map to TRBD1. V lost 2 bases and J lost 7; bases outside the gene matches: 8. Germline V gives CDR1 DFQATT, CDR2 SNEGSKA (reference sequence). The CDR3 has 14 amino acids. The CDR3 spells CSARSPTGWNEQFF. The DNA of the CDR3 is TGCAGTGCTAGATCTCCGACAGGGTGGAATGAGCAGTTCTTC.

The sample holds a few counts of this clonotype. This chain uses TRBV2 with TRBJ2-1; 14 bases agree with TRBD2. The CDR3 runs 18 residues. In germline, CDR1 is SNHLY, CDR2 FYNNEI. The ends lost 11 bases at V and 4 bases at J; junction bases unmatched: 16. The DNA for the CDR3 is TGTGCCCTCAGGCCGATGGGACTAGCGGGAGCCATGTACAATGAGCAGTTCTTC. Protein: CALRPMGLAGAMYNEQFF.

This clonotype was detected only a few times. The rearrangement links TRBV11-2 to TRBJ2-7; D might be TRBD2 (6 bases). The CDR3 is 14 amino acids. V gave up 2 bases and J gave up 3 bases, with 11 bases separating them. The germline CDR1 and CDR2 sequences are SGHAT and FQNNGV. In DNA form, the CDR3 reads TGTGCCAGCAGCTTATACGGGAGAAGCTACGAGCAGTACTTC. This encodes CASSLYGRSYEQYF. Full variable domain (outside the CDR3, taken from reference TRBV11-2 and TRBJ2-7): EAGVAQSPRYKIIEKRQSVAFWCNPISGHATLYWYQQILGQGPKLLIQFQNNGVVDDSQLPKDRFSAERLKGVDSTLKIQPAKLEDSAVYLCASSLYGRSYEQYFGPGTRLTVT.

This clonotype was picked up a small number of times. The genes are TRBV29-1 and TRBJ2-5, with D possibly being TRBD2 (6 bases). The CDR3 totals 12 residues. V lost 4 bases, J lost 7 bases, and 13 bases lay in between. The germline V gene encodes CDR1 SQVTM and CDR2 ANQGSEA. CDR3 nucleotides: TGCAGCGTTGCGGGCGGGGTAGTGACCCAGTACTTC. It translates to CSVAGGVVTQYF.